This T cell receptor (beta chain) was sequenced for a study of shared clonotypes between healthy human individuals. In germline, CDR1 is LNHNV, CDR2 YYDKDF (reference sequence). The CDR3 loop spans 13 amino acids. V was trimmed by 0 bases and J by 6 bases, leaving 7 bases between them. Overall study findings and caveats: For naive CD4 cells, roughly 4.8% of clonotypes were shared across a handful of donors.

Data came from immunoSEQ multiplex PCR; TCRdb stores just in-frame clones and leaves some out. Of approximately 180,000 clones in the sample, about 93% were seen once. Splitting the CD4+ cells yielded a CD45RA+ naive subset and a CD45RA-negative memory subset. Of note for this clone: Its antigen is currently unknown.

This clonotype was sampled from a woman in her twenties or thirties in good health. The chain uses TRBV15 and TRBJ2-3; the D is unclear. Specimen: naive CD4+ T cells sorted from blood. Subset specified: CD45RA+ positively selected. The CDR3 loop is CATSRDFVDTQYF. The DNA for the CDR3 is TGTGCCACCAGCAGAGATTTTGTGGATACGCAGTATTTT. The variable domain in full, with the rest retrieved from reference TRBV15 and TRBJ2-3, is DAMVIQNPRYQVTQFGKPVTLSCSQTLNHNVMYWYQQKSSQAPKLLFHYYDKDFNNEADTPDNFQSRRPNTSFCFLDIRSPGLGDTAMYLCATSRDFVDTQYFGPGTRLTVL.